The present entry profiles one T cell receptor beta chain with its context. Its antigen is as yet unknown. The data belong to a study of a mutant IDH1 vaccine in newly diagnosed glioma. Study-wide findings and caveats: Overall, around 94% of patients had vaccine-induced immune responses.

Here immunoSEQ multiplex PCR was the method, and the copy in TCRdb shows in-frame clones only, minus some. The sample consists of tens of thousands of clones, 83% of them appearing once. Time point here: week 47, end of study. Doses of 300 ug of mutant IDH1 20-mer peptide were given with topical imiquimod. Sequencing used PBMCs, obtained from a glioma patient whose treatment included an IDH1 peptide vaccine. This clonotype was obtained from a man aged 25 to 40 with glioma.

CDR3 residues: CASSSQGGGIRTEAFF. DNA of the CDR3: TGTGCCAGCAGCTCTCAGGGGGGGGGCATTCGGACTGAAGCTTTCTTT. The rearrangement uses TRBV7-2 and TRBJ1-1; 7 bases line up with TRBD1. J gave up 5 bases and V 4 bases, and 13 bases lay outside the gene matches. The germline gives CDR1 SGHTA, CDR2 FQGNSA. This CDR3 is built from 16 residues. The full variable domain, in which reference TRBV7-2 and TRBJ1-1 provide the parts outside the CDR3, is GAGVSQSPSNKVTEKGKDVELRCDPISGHTALYWYRQSLGQGLEFLIYFQGNSAPDKSGLPSDRFSAERTGGSVSTLTIQRTQQEDSAVYLCASSSQGGGIRTEAFFGQGTRLTVV.